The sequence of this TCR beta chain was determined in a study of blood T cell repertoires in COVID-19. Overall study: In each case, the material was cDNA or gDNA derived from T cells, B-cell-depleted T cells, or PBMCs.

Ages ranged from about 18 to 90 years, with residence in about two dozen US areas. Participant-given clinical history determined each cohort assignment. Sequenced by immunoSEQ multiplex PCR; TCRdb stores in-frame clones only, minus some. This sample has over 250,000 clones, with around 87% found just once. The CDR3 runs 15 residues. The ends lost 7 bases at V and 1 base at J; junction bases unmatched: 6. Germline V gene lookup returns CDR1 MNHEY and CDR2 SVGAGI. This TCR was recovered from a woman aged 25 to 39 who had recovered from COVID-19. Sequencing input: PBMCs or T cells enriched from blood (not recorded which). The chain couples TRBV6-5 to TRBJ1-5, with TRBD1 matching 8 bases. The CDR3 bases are TGTGCCAGCATGAAGGCAGGGGGCAGCAATCAGCCCCAGCATTTT. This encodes CASMKAGGSNQPQHF.